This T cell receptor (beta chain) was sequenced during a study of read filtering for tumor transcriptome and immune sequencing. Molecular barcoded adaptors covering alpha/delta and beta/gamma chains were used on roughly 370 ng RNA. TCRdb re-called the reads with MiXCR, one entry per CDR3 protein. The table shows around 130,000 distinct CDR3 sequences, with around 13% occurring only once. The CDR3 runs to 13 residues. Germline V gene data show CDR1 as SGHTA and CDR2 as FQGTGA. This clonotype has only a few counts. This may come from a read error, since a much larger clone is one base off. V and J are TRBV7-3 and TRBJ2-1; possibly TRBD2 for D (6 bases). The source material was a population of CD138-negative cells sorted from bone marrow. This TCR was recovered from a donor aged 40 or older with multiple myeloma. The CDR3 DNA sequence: TGTGCCGGCAGTGGTAGGAGGGGCGGTCAGCAGTTCTTC. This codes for CAGSGRRGGQQFF.